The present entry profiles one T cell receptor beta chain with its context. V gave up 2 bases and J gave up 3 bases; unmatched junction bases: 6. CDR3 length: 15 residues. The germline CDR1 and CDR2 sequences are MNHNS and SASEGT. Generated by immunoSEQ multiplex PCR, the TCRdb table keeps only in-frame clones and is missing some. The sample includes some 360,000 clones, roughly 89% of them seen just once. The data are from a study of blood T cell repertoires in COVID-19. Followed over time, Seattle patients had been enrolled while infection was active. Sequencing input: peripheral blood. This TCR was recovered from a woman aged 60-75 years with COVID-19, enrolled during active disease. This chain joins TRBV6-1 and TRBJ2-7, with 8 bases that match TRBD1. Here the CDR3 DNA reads TGTGCCAGCAGTGAACCGGGACAGGTTAGCTACGAGCAGTACTTC. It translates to CASSEPGQVSYEQYF.